One and the same sample provided the 6 T cell receptor beta chains below, sequenced in a study of T-cell memory formation after mild COVID-19. TCRdb reanalysed the 5' RACE reads using MiXCR and keeps one entry per CDR3 protein. The data show around 140,000 distinct CDR3 sequences, with about 6.1% seen just once and about 2.1% held by the top ten. The sample comprised PBMCs or a T cell subset sorted from them (not recorded which). These receptors all come from an adult woman who had mild COVID-19 (a few samples of this study predate the infection). Cell type and time point are not known.

Only a few counts were recorded for this clonotype. V gene TRBV3-1 combines with J gene TRBJ2-5; 12 positions agree with TRBD2. Germline V lookup: CDR1 LGHDT, CDR2 YNNKEL (reference sequence). The V and J ends lost 1 base and 5 bases, in that order; junction bases with no gene match: 5. The CDR3 is 16 amino acids. The CDR3 region is CASSQGLAGAGETQYF. CDR3 nucleotide sequence: TGTGCCAGCAGCCAAGGACTAGCGGGGGCTGGTGAGACCCAGTACTTC.

This clonotype appeared a few times. This sequence joins TRBV10-3 and TRBJ2-1; 9 positions match TRBD2. CDR1 is ENHRY, CDR2 SYGVKD, per germline. CDR3 length equals 15 residues. V was clipped by 3 bases and J by 10 bases; unmatched bases: 10. The CDR3 bases are TGTGCCATCAGTGATCCACGACTAGCGGACTACGAGCAGTTCTTC. It specifies CAISDPRLADYEQFF.

This clonotype was found a few times. The V and J genes are TRBV7-9 and TRBJ2-3; TRBD1 matches at 7 bases. The V gene's germline CDR1 is SEHNR and CDR2 FQNEAQ (reference sequence). The V segment lost 5 bases and the J segment 1 base; nucleotides outside the gene matches: 9. The CDR3 loop spans 16 amino acids. The CDR3 sequence: CASSVATGSGTDTQYF. In nucleotides, the CDR3 is TGTGCCAGCAGCGTCGCGACAGGGTCGGGCACAGATACGCAGTATTTT. Looking up the rest from reference TRBV7-9 and TRBJ2-3 gives the full variable domain: DTGVSQNPRHKITKRGQNVTFRCDPISEHNRLYWYRQTLGQGPEFLTYFQNEAQLEKSRLLSDRFSAERPKGSFSTLEIQRTEQGDSAMYLCASSVATGSGTDTQYFGPGTRLTVL.

The chain links TRBV11-2 to TRBJ2-2; no definite D call. V lost 2 bases to trimming and J lost 6 bases, with 16 bases between them. Germline CDR1 reads SGHAT; CDR2 reads FQNNGV. The CDR3 loop spans 16 amino acids. The CDR3 DNA is TGTGCCAGCAGCTTACTTCTCCCCCGTGGGGCCGGGGAGCTGTTTTTT. It codes for CASSLLLPRGAGELFF. The full variable domain, in which reference TRBV11-2 and TRBJ2-2 provide the parts outside the CDR3, is EAGVAQSPRYKIIEKRQSVAFWCNPISGHATLYWYQQILGQGPKLLIQFQNNGVVDDSQLPKDRFSAERLKGVDSTLKIQPAKLEDSAVYLCASSLLLPRGAGELFFGEGSRLTVL.

The V and J genes are TRBV3-1 and TRBJ2-3; TRBD2 might be the D (5 bases). Trimming took 2 bases from V and 3 from J, leaving 21 bases between them. The germline V gene encodes CDR1 LGHDT and CDR2 YNNKEL (reference sequence). The CDR3 has 18 amino acids. This CDR3 is CASSQKRVGGYGTDTQYF. The CDR3 region has the DNA TGTGCCAGCAGCCAAAAGAGGGTCGGCGGTTATGGAACAGATACGCAGTATTTT.

This clonotype was seen ten or more times. This rearrangement joins TRBV5-1 to TRBJ2-7; D uncertain. The CDR3 spans 16 residues. CDR1 is SGHRS, CDR2 YFSETQ, per germline. Trimming removed 0 bases at V and 3 bases at J, with 16 bases between. The CDR3: CASSLVSPDGGYEQYF. The DNA for the CDR3 is TGCGCCAGCAGCTTGGTTTCGCCCGACGGTGGCTACGAGCAGTACTTC.